The 21 T cell receptor beta chains given below trace back to one sample, sequenced in a study of T cell repertoires in cytomegalovirus infection. TCRdb recomputed calls from the reads with MiXCR, one row per CDR3 protein. The data show 680,000 or so distinct CDR3 sequences, with 35% to 45% seen just once and 2.8% held by the top ten. Specimen: PBMCs. The receptors derive from a human donor in good health (CMV status not recorded). Some clones in this sample may be carry-over from other donors' samples.

This clonotype has only a few counts. The V gene is TRBV7-3, the J gene TRBJ2-3; D might be TRBD1 (5 bases). The length of the CDR3 is 16 residues. CDR1 SGHTA and CDR2 FQGTGA come from the germline V gene. V dropped 2 bases and J dropped 1 base, with 13 bases sitting between them. CDR3 DNA sequence: TGTGCCAGCAGCTTATTTCAGGGTAGGGGCACAGATACGCAGTATTTT. This translates into CASSLFQGRGTDTQYF.

This sequence joins TRBV20-1 and TRBJ1-3; 7 positions agree with TRBD1. CDR3 length: 14 residues. V shed 1 base and J 1 base; nucleotides not matched to a gene: 1. Germline CDR1 reads DFQATT; CDR2 reads SNEGSKA (reference sequence). The CDR3, as DNA: TGCAGTGCTAGAGGCAGGGGGTCTGGAAACACCATATATTTT. Translation: CSARGRGSGNTIYF.

This chain joins TRBV7-9 and TRBJ1-3, with D perhaps matching TRBD1 (5 bases). The CDR3 runs 13 residues. With 5 bases removed from V and 8 bases from J, the gap between germline ends came to 13 bases. From germline, CDR1 is SEHNR and CDR2 FQNEAQ (reference sequence). Here the CDR3 reads CASSRGQLDTIYF. The CDR3 DNA reads TGTGCCAGCAGCAGAGGACAACTGGACACCATATATTTT.

The chain recombines TRBV10-3 with TRBJ1-4; D remains unclear. Germline CDR1 ENHRY, CDR2 SYGVKD. The CDR3 contains 12 residues. Trimming stripped 10 bases from V and 0 bases from J, with 6 bases between. The CDR3, as DNA: TGTGCCACGAGTGCAACTAATGAAAAACTGTTTTTT. Its protein is CATSATNEKLFF.

This clonotype has just a few counts. The CDR3: CASSLGSRGTEAFF. CDR3 coding DNA: TGTGCCAGCAGCTTAGGATCCCGGGGCACTGAAGCTTTCTTT. The chain combines TRBV11-1 with TRBJ1-1; no definite D call. Per germline, CDR1 SGHAT and CDR2 FQDESV (reference sequence). The CDR3 sequence is 14 residues long. V lost 1 base, J lost 4 bases, and 10 bases lay in between.

As for this clonotype: This likely comes from a read error, as the CDR3 has no conserved phenylalanine or tryptophan at its end. The V gene is TRBV7-8, the J gene TRBJ2-5; D may match TRBD1 or TRBD2 (5 bases each). The germline V gene has CDR1 SGHVS and CDR2 FQNEAQ. The CDR3 length is 15 residues. Trimming stripped 5 bases from V and 5 bases from J, with 18 bases between. The CDR3 region is CASSPTGALLETQYL. Here the CDR3 DNA reads TGTGCCAGCAGCCCGACCGGGGCCCTTCTTGAGACCCAGTACTTA.

Ten or more counts support this clonotype. This rearrangement joins TRBV11-2 to TRBJ2-5, with D perhaps TRBD1 (5 bases). Germline CDR1 and CDR2: SGHAT and FQNNGV. Deletions cut 2 bases from V and 3 bases from J, with 13 bases between. This CDR3 spans 15 amino acids. CDR3 in amino acids: CASSLSIDREETQYF. DNA of the CDR3: TGTGCCAGCAGCTTATCTATCGACAGAGAAGAGACCCAGTACTTC.

This clonotype was counted only a few times. The chain recombines TRBV7-2 with TRBJ2-4, with D unresolved. Germline V gene data show CDR1 as SGHTA and CDR2 as FQGNSA. CDR3 length equals 16 residues. Trimming took off 1 base at V and 1 base at J, with 11 bases between the two ends. The CDR3 DNA sequence: TGTGCCAGCAGCTTAGGGGAACAGAGGGCCAAAAACATTCAGTACTTC. Translation gives CASSLGEQRAKNIQYF.

This clonotype was seen repeatedly, ten times or more. This chain joins TRBV7-2 and TRBJ1-2; D is perhaps TRBD1 (6 bases). V dropped 5 bases and J dropped 5 bases, with 15 bases sitting between them. From germline, CDR1 is SGHTA and CDR2 FQGNSA. This CDR3 has 14 amino acids. DNA of the CDR3: TGTGCCAGCAGCCAGACAGGAATGATATATGGCTACACCTTC. Its translation: CASSQTGMIYGYTF.

This chain uses TRBV28 with TRBJ1-1; D may be TRBD1 (6 bases). The CDR3 sequence is 14 residues long. Looked up from germline, CDR1 is MDHEN and CDR2 is SYDVKM. Trimming took 4 bases from V and 3 from J, leaving 12 bases between them. The CDR3 region has the DNA TGTGCCAGCAGTTCCTCATACAGGGACACTGAAGCTTTCTTT. The encoded protein is CASSSSYRDTEAFF.

This clonotype was counted only a few times. This chain links TRBV12-3 or TRBV12-4 with TRBJ1-5; no clear D. The V gene lost 3 bases and the J gene lost 4 bases, with 10 bases spanning the gap. The CDR3 runs 14 residues. The CDR3 loop reads CASSLATRNQPQHF. CDR3 nucleotide sequence: TGTGCCAGCAGTTTGGCGACGCGGAATCAGCCCCAGCATTTT.

V and J are TRBV2 and TRBJ2-1; TRBD1 aligns across 8 bases. This CDR3 is built from 15 residues. Germline V CDR1 and CDR2: SNHLY, FYNNEI. With 5 bases clipped from V and 0 bases from J, the junction kept 3 bases outside the gene matches. Here the CDR3 reads CASSTTGGSYNEQFF. The CDR3, as DNA: TGTGCCAGCAGTACTACAGGGGGCTCCTACAATGAGCAGTTCTTC.

This clonotype was picked up a small number of times. The V and J genes are TRBV28 and TRBJ1-4, with a tentative D call TRBD1 (6 bases). V was trimmed by 3 bases and J by 8 bases, leaving 19 bases between them. This CDR3 region has 16 residues. CDR1 is MDHEN and CDR2 is SYDVKM in the germline V gene. CDR3 amino acids: CASSFESRSGEEKLFF. CDR3 bases: TGTGCCAGCAGTTTTGAGTCGCGGTCAGGGGAGGAAAAACTGTTTTTT.

The chain is built from TRBV5-6 and TRBJ2-1; 7 nucleotides match TRBD2. The CDR3 runs 15 residues. Per germline, CDR1 SGHDT and CDR2 YYEEEE. Trimming at V came to 1 base and at J to 8 bases, leaving 9 bases not matched to a gene. The CDR3 is CASSLWEGHSDEQFF. For the CDR3, the DNA is TGTGCCAGCAGCTTGTGGGAGGGCCATTCGGATGAGCAGTTCTTC.

This clonotype was seen more than once but under ten times. V and J are TRBV27 and TRBJ2-5; TRBD1 matches 7 bases. This CDR3 region has 13 residues. CDR1 and CDR2 from the germline V gene are MNHEY and SMNVEV (reference sequence). V lost 6 bases, J lost 5 bases, and 6 bases stayed unmatched. The CDR3 loop is CASSHRGSETQYF. The CDR3, as DNA: TGTGCCAGCAGCCACAGGGGTTCGGAGACCCAGTACTTC.

This clonotype was detected a few times. The chain is built from TRBV20-1 and TRBJ1-1; D is undetermined. Trimming took 3 bases from V and 4 from J, leaving 15 bases between them. The CDR3 totals 14 residues. CDR1 and CDR2 (germline): DFQATT, SNEGSKA (reference sequence). DNA of the CDR3: TGCAGTGCTAGTTTGGGGAAGGGAGCCACTGAAGCTTTCTTT. Translated, it gives CSASLGKGATEAFF.

This chain connects TRBV5-1 to TRBJ1-1, with 9 nucleotides matching TRBD1. Germline loops: CDR1 SGHRS, CDR2 YFSETQ. With 5 bases clipped from V and 4 bases from J, the junction kept 12 bases outside the gene matches. The CDR3 covers 16 residues. The CDR3 loop reads CASSQNPQGAGTEAFF. The CDR3 nucleotides are TGCGCCAGCAGTCAAAACCCACAGGGGGCGGGCACTGAAGCTTTCTTT.

This clonotype was found a few times. The chain employs TRBV7-9 and TRBJ1-4; TRBD1 might be the D (5 bases). CDR1 and CDR2 (germline): SEHNR, FQNEAQ (reference sequence). Trimming pared 4 bases from V and 0 bases from J, leaving 9 bases between. The CDR3 sequence is 15 residues long. The CDR3 protein is CASSSDTATNEKLFF. CDR3 nucleotides: TGTGCCAGCAGCTCGGACACCGCAACTAATGAAAAACTGTTTTTT.

Comment on this clonotype: Mismatch with germline at one junction end may stem from a read error. The J gene is TRBJ1-2, the V gene TRBV6-8, with D possibly being TRBD1 (5 bases). Germline CDR1 and CDR2: MNHGY and SAAAGT. The length of the CDR3 is 15 residues. The CDR3 DNA reads as TGTGCCATCAGTTACTCGATTTCTGGGGCCTATGGCTACACCTTC. It codes for CAISYSISGAYGYTF.

The V gene is TRBV6-5, the J gene TRBJ2-7; D tentatively reads TRBD1 or TRBD2 (5 bases each). Germline lookup yields CDR1 MNHEY and CDR2 SVGAGI. The CDR3 runs to 14 residues. Trimming removed 2 bases at V and 3 bases at J, with 11 bases between. The CDR3 DNA reads as TGTGCCAGCAGTTACCGGGAAGGGGTCTACGAGCAGTACTTC. Translation: CASSYREGVYEQYF.

This clonotype was seen ten or more times. J is TRBJ2-7 and V is TRBV10-2; 8 bases are a match to TRBD2. V shed 5 bases and J 3 bases; nucleotides not matched to a gene: 9. The CDR3 has 15 residues. Germline lookup yields CDR1 WSHSY and CDR2 SAAADI. The CDR3 loop reads CASSRGGGLGYEQYF. In DNA form, the CDR3 reads TGCGCCAGCAGTCGAGGCGGGGGGTTGGGCTACGAGCAGTACTTC.